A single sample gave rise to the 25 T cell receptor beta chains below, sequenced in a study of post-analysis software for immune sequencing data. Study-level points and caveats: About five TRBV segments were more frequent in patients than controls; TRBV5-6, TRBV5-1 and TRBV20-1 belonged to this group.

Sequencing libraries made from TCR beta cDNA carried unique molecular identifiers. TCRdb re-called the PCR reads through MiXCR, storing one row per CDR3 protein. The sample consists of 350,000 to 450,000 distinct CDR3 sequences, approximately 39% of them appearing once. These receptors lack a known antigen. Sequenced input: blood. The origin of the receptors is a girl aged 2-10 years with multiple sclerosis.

The CDR3 region has the DNA TGCGCCAGCAGCCAAGATGGGTGGGTAAACTATGGCTACACCTTC. Translating gives CASSQDGWVNYGYTF. The genes are TRBV4-3 and TRBJ1-2; D is unresolved. The germline V gene encodes CDR1 LGHNA and CDR2 YSLEER. CDR3 size: 15 residues. V lost 0 bases, J lost 2 bases, and 10 bases lay in between.

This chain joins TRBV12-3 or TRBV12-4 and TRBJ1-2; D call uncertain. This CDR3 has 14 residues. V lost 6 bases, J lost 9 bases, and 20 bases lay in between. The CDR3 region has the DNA TGTGCCAGCAGCTACCGGCCGGGTGTACCCAGCTACACCTTC. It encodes CASSYRPGVPSYTF.

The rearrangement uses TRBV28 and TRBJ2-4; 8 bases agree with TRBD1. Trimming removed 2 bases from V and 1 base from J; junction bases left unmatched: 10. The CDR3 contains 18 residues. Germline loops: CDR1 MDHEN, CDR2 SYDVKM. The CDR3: CASSLAGTRGRAKNIQYF. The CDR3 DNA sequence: TGTGCCAGCAGTTTAGCCGGTACCAGGGGGCGGGCCAAAAACATTCAGTACTTC.

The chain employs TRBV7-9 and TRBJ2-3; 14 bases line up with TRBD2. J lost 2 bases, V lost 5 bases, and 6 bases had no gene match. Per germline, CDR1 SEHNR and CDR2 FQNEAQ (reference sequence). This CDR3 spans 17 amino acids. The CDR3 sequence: CASSPGLAGGVTDTQYF. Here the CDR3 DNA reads TGTGCCAGCAGCCCAGGACTAGCGGGGGGAGTCACAGATACGCAGTATTTT. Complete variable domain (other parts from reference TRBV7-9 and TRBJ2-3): DTGVSQNPRHKITKRGQNVTFRCDPISEHNRLYWYRQTLGQGPEFLTYFQNEAQLEKSRLLSDRFSAERPKGSFSTLEIQRTEQGDSAMYLCASSPGLAGGVTDTQYFGPGTRLTVL.

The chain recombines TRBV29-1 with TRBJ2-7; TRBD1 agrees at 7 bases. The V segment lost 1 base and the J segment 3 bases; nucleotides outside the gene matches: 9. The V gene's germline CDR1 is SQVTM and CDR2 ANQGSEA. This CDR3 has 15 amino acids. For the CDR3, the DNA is TGCAGCGTTGAAGGCTTCGGGACAGCCTACTACGAGCAGTACTTC. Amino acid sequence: CSVEGFGTAYYEQYF.

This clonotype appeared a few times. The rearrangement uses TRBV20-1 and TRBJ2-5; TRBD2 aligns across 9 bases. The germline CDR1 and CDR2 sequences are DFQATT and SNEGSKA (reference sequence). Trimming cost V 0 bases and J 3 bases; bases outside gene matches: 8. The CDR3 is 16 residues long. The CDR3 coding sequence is TGCAGTGCTAGAGATCCAAGGACTAGCGCGGAAGAGACCCAGTACTTC. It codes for CSARDPRTSAEETQYF.

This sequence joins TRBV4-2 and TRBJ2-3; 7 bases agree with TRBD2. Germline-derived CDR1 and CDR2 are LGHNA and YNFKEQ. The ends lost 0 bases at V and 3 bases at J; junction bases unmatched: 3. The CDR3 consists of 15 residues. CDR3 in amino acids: CASSQEGEGTDTQYF. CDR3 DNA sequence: TGTGCCAGCAGCCAAGAGGGGGAGGGGACAGATACGCAGTATTTT.

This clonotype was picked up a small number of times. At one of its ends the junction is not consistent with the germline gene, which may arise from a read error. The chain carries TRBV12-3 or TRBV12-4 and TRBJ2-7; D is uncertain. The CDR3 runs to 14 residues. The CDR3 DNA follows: TGTGCCAGCAGTTTACATGCGAACTCCTACGGGCAGTACTTC. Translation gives CASSLHANSYGQYF.

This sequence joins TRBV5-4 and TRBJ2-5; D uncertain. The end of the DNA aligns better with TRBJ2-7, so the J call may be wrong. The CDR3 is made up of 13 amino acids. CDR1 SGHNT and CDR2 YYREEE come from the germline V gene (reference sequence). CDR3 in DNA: TGTGCCAGCAGCGAAGGAACGGGCTACGAGCAGTACTTC. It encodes CASSEGTGYEQYF.

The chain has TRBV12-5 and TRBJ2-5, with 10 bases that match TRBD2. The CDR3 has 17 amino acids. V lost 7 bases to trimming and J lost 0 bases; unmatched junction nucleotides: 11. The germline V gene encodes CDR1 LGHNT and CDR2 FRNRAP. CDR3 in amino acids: CASAENSGGMYQETQYF. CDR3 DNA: TGTGCTAGTGCCGAAAATAGCGGGGGGATGTACCAAGAGACCCAGTACTTC.

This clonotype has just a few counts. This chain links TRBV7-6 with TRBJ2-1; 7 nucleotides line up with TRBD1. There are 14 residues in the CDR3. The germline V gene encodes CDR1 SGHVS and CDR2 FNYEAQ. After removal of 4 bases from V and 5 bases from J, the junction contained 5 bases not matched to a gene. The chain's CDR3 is CASSYDRVNNEQFF. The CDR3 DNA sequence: TGTGCCAGCAGCTACGACAGGGTGAACAATGAGCAGTTCTTC. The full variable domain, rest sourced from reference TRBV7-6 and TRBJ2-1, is GAGVSQSPRYKVTKRGQDVALRCDPISGHVSLYWYRQALGQGPEFLTYFNYEAQQDKSGLPNDRFSAERPEGSISTLTIQRTEQRDSAMYRCASSYDRVNNEQFFGPGTRLTVL.

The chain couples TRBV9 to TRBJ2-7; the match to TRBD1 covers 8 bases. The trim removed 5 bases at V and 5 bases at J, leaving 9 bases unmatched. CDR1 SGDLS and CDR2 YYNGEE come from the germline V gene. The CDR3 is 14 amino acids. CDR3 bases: TGTGCCAGCAGTCCAGACAGGGGTGTCGACGAGCAGTACTTC. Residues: CASSPDRGVDEQYF.

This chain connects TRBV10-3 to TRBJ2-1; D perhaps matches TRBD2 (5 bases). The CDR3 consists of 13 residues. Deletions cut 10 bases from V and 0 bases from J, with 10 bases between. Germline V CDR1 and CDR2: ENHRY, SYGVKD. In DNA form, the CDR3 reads TGTGCCAGCGTGGGGAGCTCCTACAATGAGCAGTTCTTC. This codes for CASVGSSYNEQFF.

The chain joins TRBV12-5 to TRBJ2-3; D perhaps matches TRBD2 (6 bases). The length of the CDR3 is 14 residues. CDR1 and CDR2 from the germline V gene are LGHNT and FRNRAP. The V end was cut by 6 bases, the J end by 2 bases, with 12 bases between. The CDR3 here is CASGSRDFTDTQYF. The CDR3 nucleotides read TGTGCTAGTGGCTCCCGGGACTTCACAGATACGCAGTATTTT.

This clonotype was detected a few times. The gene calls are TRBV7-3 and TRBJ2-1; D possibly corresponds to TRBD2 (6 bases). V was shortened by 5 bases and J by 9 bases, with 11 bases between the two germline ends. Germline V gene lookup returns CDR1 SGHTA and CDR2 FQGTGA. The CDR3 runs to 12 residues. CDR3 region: CASSIVGGEQFF. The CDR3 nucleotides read TGTGCCAGCAGCATAGTGGGGGGTGAGCAGTTCTTC.

The CDR3 coding sequence is TGTGCCAGCAAAGCGTTGGGACAGTACCAAGAGACCCAGTACTTC. Translated: CASKALGQYQETQYF. The rearrangement joins TRBV27 to TRBJ2-5; 7 bases match TRBD1. CDR1 is MNHEY, CDR2 SMNVEV, per germline (reference sequence). V dropped 7 bases and J dropped 0; count of bases not matched to a gene: 8. The CDR3 runs 15 residues.

CDR3 bases: TGTGCCAGCAGTTTATGGGGACAGTTGAACACTGAAGCTTTCTTT. It specifies CASSLWGQLNTEAFF. The genes are TRBV28 and TRBJ1-1; the match to TRBD1 covers 7 bases. Trimming cost V 0 bases and J 0 bases; bases outside gene matches: 1. The CDR3 contains 15 residues. Germline assignment: CDR1 MDHEN and CDR2 SYDVKM.

Here the CDR3 DNA reads TGTGCCAGCAGTACTGTCCTTGGAGACACTGAAGCTTTCTTT. The encoded protein is CASSTVLGDTEAFF. This chain links TRBV6-5 with TRBJ1-1; D ambiguous. Trimming took 5 bases from V and 3 from J, leaving 13 bases between them. The CDR3 has 14 amino acids. Germline values: CDR1 MNHEY, CDR2 SVGAGI.

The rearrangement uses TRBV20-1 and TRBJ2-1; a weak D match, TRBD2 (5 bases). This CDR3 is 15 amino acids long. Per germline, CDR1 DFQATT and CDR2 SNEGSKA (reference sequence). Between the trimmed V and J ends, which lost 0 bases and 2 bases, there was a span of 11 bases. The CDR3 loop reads CSARDRLAPYNEQFF. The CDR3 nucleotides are TGCAGTGCTAGAGATCGGCTAGCTCCCTACAATGAGCAGTTCTTC.

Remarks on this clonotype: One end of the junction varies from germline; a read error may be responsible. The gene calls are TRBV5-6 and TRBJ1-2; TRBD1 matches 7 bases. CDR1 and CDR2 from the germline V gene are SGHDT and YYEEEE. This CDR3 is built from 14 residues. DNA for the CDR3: TGTACCAGCAGCTGGGGACAGACTAACTATGGCTACACCTTC. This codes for CTSSWGQTNYGYTF.

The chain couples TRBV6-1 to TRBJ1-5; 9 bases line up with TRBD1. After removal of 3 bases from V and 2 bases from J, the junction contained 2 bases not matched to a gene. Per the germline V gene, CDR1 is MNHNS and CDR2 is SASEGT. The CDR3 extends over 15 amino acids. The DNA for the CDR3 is TGTGCCAGCAGTGAGGACAGGGGTGGCAATCAGCCCCAGCATTTT. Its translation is CASSEDRGGNQPQHF.

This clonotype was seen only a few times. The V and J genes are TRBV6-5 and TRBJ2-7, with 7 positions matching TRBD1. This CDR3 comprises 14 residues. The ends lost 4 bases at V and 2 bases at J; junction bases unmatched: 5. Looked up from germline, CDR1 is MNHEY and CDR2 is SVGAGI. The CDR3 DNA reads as TGTGCCAGCAGTTCGACAGGGCTAACCTACGAGCAGTACTTC. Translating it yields CASSSTGLTYEQYF.

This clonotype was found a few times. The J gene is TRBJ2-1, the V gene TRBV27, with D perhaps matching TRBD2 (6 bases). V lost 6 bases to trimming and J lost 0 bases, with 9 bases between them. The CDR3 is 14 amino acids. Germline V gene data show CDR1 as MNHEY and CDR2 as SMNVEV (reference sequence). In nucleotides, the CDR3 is TGTGCCAGCAGGGCGGGATACTCCTACAATGAGCAGTTCTTC. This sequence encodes CASRAGYSYNEQFF.

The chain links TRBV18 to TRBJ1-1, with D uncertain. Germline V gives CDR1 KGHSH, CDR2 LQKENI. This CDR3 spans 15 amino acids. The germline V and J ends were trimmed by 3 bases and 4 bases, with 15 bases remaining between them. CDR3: CASSPPGGLGTEAFF. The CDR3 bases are TGTGCCAGCTCACCCCCAGGTGGCTTGGGCACTGAAGCTTTCTTT.

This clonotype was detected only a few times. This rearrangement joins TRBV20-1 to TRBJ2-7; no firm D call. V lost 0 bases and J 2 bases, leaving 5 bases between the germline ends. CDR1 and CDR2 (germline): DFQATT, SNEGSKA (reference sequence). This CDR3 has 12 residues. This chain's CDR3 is CSARDRAYEQYF. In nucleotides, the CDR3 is TGCAGTGCTAGAGATCGCGCCTACGAGCAGTACTTC.